These 12 T cell receptor beta chains originate from one sample sequenced in a study of tumor-infiltrating lymphocytes in primary liver carcinoma (dated by TCRdb to between 2016 and 2019). The instrument was an Illumina HiSeq 2500. TCRbeta-specific cDNA was reverse-transcribed from approximately 500 ng total RNA using a constant-region primer and ProtoScript II reverse transcriptase. Three nested multiplex PCR rounds, following a slightly modified ARM-PCR procedure, were used to build the TCRbeta libraries. Multiplex TRBV1-TRBV30 forward primers and a Cbeta reverse primer were used in the first two PCR rounds, each of which was run for roughly 10 cycles. TCRdb's own reprocessing of the public reads used fastp at Q25 and MiXCR and kept productive beta chains. Every CDR3 protein is listed once, alongside the most common genes and DNA of its rows. The sample contains around 70,000 distinct CDR3 sequences, about 70% of them found a single time. Together, the top ten hold 28% of the sample.

Total RNA and DNA were co-extracted from 20-30 mg of bulk tissue with the AllPrep DNA/RNA mini kit, without cell sorting. The sample consisted of liver tumor tissue from sampling region 4. Taken with the paper, the label for cell subset or site translates to: tumor region T4, right-lateral pole. These receptors all come from a man in his forties or fifties with primary liver carcinoma and hepatitis B virus infection.

The sample holds a few counts of this clonotype. Without the conserved terminal phenylalanine or tryptophan, this CDR3 likely stems from a read error. The rearrangement links TRBV28 to TRBJ2-7; 16 bases map to TRBD2. The CDR3 is 16 residues long. Germline CDR1 MDHEN, CDR2 SYDVKM. Trimming at V came to 6 bases and at J to 7 bases, leaving 9 bases not matched to a gene. CDR3 nucleotides: TGTGCCAGCAGCCTGGGACTAGCGGGAGGGCCGGGGGAGCAGTACCTC. Encoded protein: CASSLGLAGGPGEQYL.

Details on this clonotype: One junction end does not reproduce the germline sequence, and a read error may be involved. This chain joins TRBV28 and TRBJ1-3, with D uncertain. The germline CDR1 and CDR2 sequences are MDHEN and SYDVKM. This CDR3 region has 12 residues. In DNA, the CDR3 is TGTGCCGGCAGTTTGAGAGGAAACACCATATATTTT. As protein: CAGSLRGNTIYF.

Notes on this clonotype: Mismatch with germline at one junction end may stem from a read error. The J gene is TRBJ2-1, the V gene TRBV14; D might be TRBD2 (5 bases). This CDR3 has 15 residues. Germline V CDR1 and CDR2: SGHDN, FVKESK. The CDR3 here is CTSSQDGSLYNEQFF. CDR3 bases: TGTACCAGCAGCCAAGATGGGAGTTTATACAATGAGCAGTTCTTC.

This clonotype was seen just once. One end of the junction does not line up with germline, which may come from a read error. The chain is built from TRBV14 and TRBJ2-3; no reliable D call. Germline V lookup: CDR1 SGHDN, CDR2 FVKESK. The length of the CDR3 is 15 residues. The CDR3 region has the DNA TGTGCCAGCAGCCAAAGACGGGCTAACACAGATATGCAGTATTTT. It specifies CASSQRRANTDMQYF.

V is TRBV29-1 and J is TRBJ1-2; 9 bases line up with TRBD1. CDR1 is SQVTM and CDR2 is ANQGSEA in the germline V gene. The CDR3 has 14 amino acids. The DNA for the CDR3 is TGCAGTGTCCGAAGTTCGGGACAGGGAGATGACTACACCTTC. Amino acid sequence: CSVRSSGQGDDYTF.

This clonotype was counted many times. The chain couples TRBV7-9 to TRBJ1-6; D gene ambiguous. V lost 1 base, J lost 3 bases, and 4 bases lay in between. This CDR3 has 14 residues. Per germline, CDR1 SEHNR and CDR2 FQNEAQ (reference sequence). Here the CDR3 reads CASSLGGYNSPLHF. Written as DNA, the CDR3 is TGTGCCAGCAGCTTAGGAGGCTATAATTCACCCCTCCACTTT. The variable domain in full, with the rest retrieved from reference TRBV7-9 and TRBJ1-6, is DTGVSQNPRHKITKRGQNVTFRCDPISEHNRLYWYRQTLGQGPEFLTYFQNEAQLEKSRLLSDRFSAERPKGSFSTLEIQRTEQGDSAMYLCASSLGGYNSPLHFGNGTRLTVT.

Turning to this clonotype: At one end, the junction sequence differs from germline, possibly due to a read error. This chain connects TRBV10-3 to TRBJ2-3; no firm D call. The CDR3 consists of 15 residues. Germline CDR1 reads ENHRY; CDR2 reads SYGVKD. This chain's CDR3 is CTISKHSPGTDTQYF. DNA for the CDR3: TGTACCATCAGTAAGCACAGCCCTGGCACAGATACGCAGTATTTT.

Of note for this clonotype: Relative to the germline gene, one junction end is altered; a read error may explain this. The V call is TRBV5-1, the J call TRBJ2-2; D may be TRBD1 or TRBD2 (5 bases each). The germline gives CDR1 SGHRS, CDR2 YFSETQ. CDR3 length equals 15 residues. The CDR3 DNA reads as TGCGCCAGCAGCCGCGTAGGGGCTCACACCGGGGAGCTGGTTTTT. Translated, it gives CASSRVGAHTGELVF.

About this clonotype itself: Because the CDR3 is missing its conserved closing phenylalanine or tryptophan, this is likely a read error. No DNA is shown, since the ends of the CDR3 on it are uncertain; the CDR3 is the one TCRdb lists. The chain joins TRBV4-1 to TRBJ2-7; the table's D call TRBD2 went unverified against the DNA. Germline V CDR1 and CDR2: MGHRA, YSYEKL. 16 amino acids form the CDR3, both terminal residues included. CDR3 protein: CASSLVSTGVVYERYL.

This clonotype has ten or more counts. This sequence joins TRBV5-1 and TRBJ1-1, with 7 positions matching TRBD1. V shed 5 bases, J shed 2 bases, and the junction held 3 bases outside the gene matches. This CDR3 region has 13 residues. The V gene's germline CDR1 is SGHRS and CDR2 YFSETQ. As DNA, the CDR3 is TGCGCCAGCAGAAACAGGGGAAACACTGAAGCTTTCTTT. This codes for CASRNRGNTEAFF.

This clonotype was recorded many times. The V and J genes are TRBV28 and TRBJ1-4; D unclear. Germline CDR1 and CDR2: MDHEN and SYDVKM. CDR3 length equals 13 residues. Deletions cut 1 base from V and 7 bases from J, with 7 bases between. This chain's CDR3 is CASSLFGGEKLFF. DNA for the CDR3: TGTGCCAGCAGTTTATTTGGTGGTGAAAAACTGTTTTTT.

Points on this clonotype: Germline is not matched at one junction end, which may reflect a read error. This chain uses TRBV29-1 with TRBJ2-1; 11 bases agree with TRBD1. Germline loops: CDR1 SQVTM, CDR2 ANQGSEA. CDR3 length: 14 amino acids. In nucleotides, the CDR3 is TGCAGCGGATTGCCGGGACAGGGGGTGGATAAGCAACTCTTC. Translated, it gives CSGLPGQGVDKQLF.